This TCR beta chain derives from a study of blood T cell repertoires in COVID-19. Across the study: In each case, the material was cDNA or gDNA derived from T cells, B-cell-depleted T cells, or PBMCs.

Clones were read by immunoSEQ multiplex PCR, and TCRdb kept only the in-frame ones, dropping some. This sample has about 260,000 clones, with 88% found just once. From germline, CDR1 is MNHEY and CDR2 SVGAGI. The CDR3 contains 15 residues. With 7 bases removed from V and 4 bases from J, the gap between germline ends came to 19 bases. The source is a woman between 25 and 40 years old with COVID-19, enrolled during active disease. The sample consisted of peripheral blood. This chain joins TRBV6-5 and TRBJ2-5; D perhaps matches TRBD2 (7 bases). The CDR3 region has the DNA TGTGCCAGCACCCCCTGGGGGGGGGCCGGAGAGACCCAGTACTTC. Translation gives CASTPWGGAGETQYF.